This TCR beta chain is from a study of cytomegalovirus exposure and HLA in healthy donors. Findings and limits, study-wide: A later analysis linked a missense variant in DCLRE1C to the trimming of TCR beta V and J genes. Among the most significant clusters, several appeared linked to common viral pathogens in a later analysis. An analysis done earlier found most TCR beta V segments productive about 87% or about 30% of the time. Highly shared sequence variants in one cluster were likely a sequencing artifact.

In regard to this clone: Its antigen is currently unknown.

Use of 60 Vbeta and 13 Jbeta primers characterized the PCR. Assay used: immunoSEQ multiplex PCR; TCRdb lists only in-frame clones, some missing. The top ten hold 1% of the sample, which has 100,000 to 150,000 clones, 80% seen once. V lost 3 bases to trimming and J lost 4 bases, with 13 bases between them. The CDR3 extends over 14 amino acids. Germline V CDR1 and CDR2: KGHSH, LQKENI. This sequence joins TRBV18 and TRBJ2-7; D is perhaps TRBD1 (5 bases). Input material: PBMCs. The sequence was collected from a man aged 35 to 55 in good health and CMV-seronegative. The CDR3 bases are TGTGCCAGCTCACCTAACGAAGGGGCGTACGAGCAGTACTTC. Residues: CASSPNEGAYEQYF.